The clone carrying this T cell receptor (beta chain) has ten or more counts. TCRdb independently ran MiXCR on the RT-PCR reads; one entry per CDR3 protein. The sample lists roughly 880,000 distinct CDR3 sequences, roughly 18% occurring once. The data originate from a study of patients and donors after allogeneic stem cell transplantation. The CDR3 consists of 13 residues. The junction had 3 bases not matched to a gene; V was cut back by 6 bases and J by 4 bases. Germline CDR1 DFQATT, CDR2 SNEGSKA (reference sequence). The source of this sequence is a human donor who was either an allogeneic HSCT recipient or a stem cell or donor lymphocyte infusion donor (not recorded which). It is not recorded whose cells these are; they may come from a transplant donor. Sequencing used blood, either unsorted or a sorted T cell fraction (not recorded which). This chain joins TRBV20-1 and TRBJ2-7; 13 nucleotides line up with TRBD2. The CDR3 DNA follows: TGCAGTGCCCGGACTAGCGGGAGTTACGAGCAGTACTTC. This codes for CSARTSGSYEQYF.